The rows below give T cell receptor beta chains drawn from one sample of a study of T cell clonotyping in hematopoietic cell transplantation. Clones were read by immunoSEQ multiplex PCR, and TCRdb kept only the in-frame ones, dropping some. Here the sample spans about 29,000 clones, approximately 90% being singletons. The sequenced sample was PBMCs, obtained 100 days after allogeneic stem cell transplant. The receptor set was obtained from a female patient aged 50-59 years who had an allogeneic stem cell transplant from a related donor, so the T cells may come from the graft donor. Some clones in this sample may be carry-over from other donors' samples. The CDR3 runs from the conserved cysteine through the conserved F or W. A D gene is named only where the DNA matches it firmly. Part of the rows lack a size; the others show once, few, many or a class for expanded clones.

V gene	D gene	clone size	J gene	CDR3 protein	CDR3 DNA
TRBV15	-	-	TRBJ2-7	CATGRDRSSYEQYF	TGTGCCACGGGGAGGGACAGGTCATCCTACGAGCAGTACTTC
TRBV7-9	-	once	TRBJ2-2	CASSPPARDPGELFF	TGTGCCAGCAGCCCGCCCGCCAGGGATCCCGGGGAGCTGTTTTTT
TRBV19	TRBD1	-	TRBJ2-4	CATTGAGAKNIQYF	TGTGCCACCACAGGGGCCGGAGCCAAAAACATTCAGTACTTC
TRBV7-8	TRBD1	-	TRBJ1-2	CASSLGTGMANYGYTF	TGTGCCAGCAGCTTAGGGACAGGGATGGCGAACTATGGCTACACCTTC
TRBV7-9	TRBD1	-	TRBJ1-3	CASSMTGAGNTIYF	TGTGCCAGCAGTATGACAGGGGCTGGAAACACCATATATTTT
TRBV7-9	TRBD2	-	TRBJ2-3	CASSPRTRSTDTQYF	TGTGCCAGCAGCCCCCGGACTAGGAGCACAGATACGCAGTATTTT
TRBV2	TRBD2	few	TRBJ2-5	CASSEAGAGGGETQYF	TGTGCCAGCAGTGAAGCTGGAGCGGGGGGGGGAGAGACCCAGTACTTC
TRBV6-1	-	-	TRBJ2-7	CASTGTPPYEQYF	TGTGCCAGCACGGGGACTCCACCCTACGAGCAGTACTTC
TRBV12-2	-	-	TRBJ2-7	CASRLAVVAGPYEQYF	TGTGCAAGTCGCTTAGCGGTGGTAGCGGGCCCCTACGAGCAGTACTTC
TRBV11-3	-	few	TRBJ2-3	CASSLGDTQYF	TGTGCCAGCAGCTTAGGAGATACGCAGTATTTT
TRBV7-8	-	-	TRBJ1-1	CASSLARGIAEAFF	TGTGCCAGCAGCTTAGCGCGGGGGATCGCTGAAGCTTTCTTT
TRBV5-6	-	-	TRBJ2-1	CASSLGASSSYNEQFF	TGTGCCAGCAGCTTGGGAGCTTCGAGCTCCTACAATGAGCAGTTCTTC
TRBV7-8	-	-	TRBJ1-5	CASSFGGMPQHF	TGTGCCAGCAGCTTTGGGGGCATGCCCCAGCATTTT
TRBV19	-	-	TRBJ1-1	CASSIGPGYGAEAFF	TGTGCCAGTAGTATAGGTCCGGGTTATGGCGCTGAAGCTTTCTTT
TRBV4-2	-	-	TRBJ1-1	CASSWETNTEAFF	TGTGCCAGCAGCTGGGAGACGAACACTGAAGCTTTCTTT
TRBV7-9	-	-	TRBJ2-7	CASSPGRGSYEQYF	TGTGCCAGCAGCCCAGGTCGGGGCTCCTACGAGCAGTACTTC
TRBV5-1	-	-	TRBJ1-6	CASSFRGSNSPLHF	TGCGCCAGCAGCTTCAGGGGATCTAATTCACCCCTCCACTTT
TRBV10-1	TRBD2	-	TRBJ2-3	CASSGGALDTQYF	TGCGCCAGCAGCGGGGGGGCGTTGGATACGCAGTATTTT
TRBV19	-	-	TRBJ1-2	CASSVSWRTNYGYTF	TGTGCCAGTAGTGTGTCCTGGCGGACTAACTATGGCTACACCTTC
TRBV5-1	-	-	TRBJ2-5	CASSFKETQYF	TGCGCCAGCAGCTTCAAGGAGACCCAGTACTTC
TRBV9	-	-	TRBJ1-3	CASSVGVAHSGNTIYF	TGTGCCAGCAGCGTAGGGGTAGCGCACTCTGGAAACACCATATATTTT
TRBV7-6	-	-	TRBJ2-3	CASSLRDNTDTQYF	TGTGCCAGCAGCTTACGAGACAACACAGATACGCAGTATTTT
TRBV9	-	once	TRBJ1-1	CASSVGAGGVNTEAFF	TGTGCCAGCAGCGTAGGGGCTGGAGGTGTGAACACTGAAGCTTTCTTT
TRBV19	TRBD1	-	TRBJ1-5	CASSSLDRADQPQHF	TGTGCCAGTAGTTCTTTGGACAGGGCAGATCAGCCCCAGCATTTT
TRBV5-1	-	few	TRBJ1-2	CASSLGRREYGYTF	TGCGCCAGCAGCTTGGGACGCAGGGAGTATGGCTACACCTTC